The present entry profiles one TCR beta chain with its context. No antigen is known for it. No base quality information exists; no much larger clone differs at one position. Taken from the germline V gene (reference sequence), the CDR1 and CDR2 loops are GTSNPN and SVGIG. At the junction V is shortened by 4 bases and J by 8 bases, with 11 bases in between. Including cysteine and phenylalanine, the CDR3 has 11 amino acids. Of the read, only the CDR3 DNA is kept; its 33 bases are in frame from base 1. Receptors were amplified or captured by the immunoSEQ multiplex PCR assay. In its TCRdb copy, this immuneACCESS table keeps in-frame sequences only and misses some clones. Where compared with another copy, unresolved V genes explain less than half of these, and the others have no known cause. Within this sample are 9,500 to 15,000 clones, with around two thirds of them counted one time only. 16% of the sample goes to the ten largest clones.

Repertoires were sampled repeatedly over the course of chemoradiotherapy, so clonal expansion could be followed in the tumor microenvironment. This entry is derived from a study of chemoradiotherapy in HPV16-positive cancers (dated by TCRdb to between 2021 and 2022). Broadly, across the study: Candidate HPV-specific T-cell clones and common TCR motifs were defined through functional T-cell assays on cells from two HPV16-positive patients. TCR repertoires from under 90 patients with HPV-related cancers were then used to track the candidate HPV-specific TCRs and motifs. The study asked whether T-cell immunity to the HPV oncoproteins E6 and E7 changes during chemoradiotherapy and whether this immunity affects survival. Summary of the overall study and its limitations: The survival association was reported for HPV16-positive patients, and the functional definition of HPV-specific T cells was derived from only a couple of HPV16-positive patients. Expansion of candidate HPV-specific clones and E7-related TCR motifs was observed in the tumor microenvironment during treatment, whereas no such expansion was observed for non-HPV-specific T cells. In HPV16-positive patients, expansion of HPV-responsive T cells during chemoradiotherapy was associated with improved recurrence-free survival.

The clonotype originates from a human donor with HPV-associated anogenital cancer. Sample collection occurred from a patient who underwent chemoradiotherapy. Recombination joined TRBV30 with TRBJ1-1; the D gene is perhaps TRBD1, on 5 matching bases. The sequenced DNA: TGTGCCTGGACACAAAGGACAGAAGCTTTCTTT. Protein translation: CAWTQRTEAFF.